These 21 T cell receptor beta chains were sequenced from one sample in a study of shared clonotypes between healthy human individuals. Assay used: immunoSEQ multiplex PCR; TCRdb lists only in-frame clones, some missing. The sample contains approximately 1,500,000 clones, 95% to 99% of which appear only once. Sequenced sample: naive CD4+ T cells sorted from blood. Subset defined: CD45RA+ positively selected. The receptor set was obtained from a man aged 25-45 years in good health.

This clone has a single count. V usage is TRBV2 and J usage is TRBJ2-3, with a weak D call TRBD1 (6 bases). The CDR3 has 15 residues. The V gene's germline CDR1 is SNHLY and CDR2 FYNNEI. Trimming removed 5 bases at V and 0 bases at J, with 12 bases between. CDR3 nucleotide sequence: TGTGCCAGCAGTCGGGACAAGACTAGCACAGATACGCAGTATTTT. Amino acid sequence: CASSRDKTSTDTQYF.

V is TRBV2 and J is TRBJ1-5; D uncertain. Trimming took off 4 bases at V and 4 bases at J, with 11 bases between the two ends. The V gene's germline CDR1 is SNHLY and CDR2 FYNNEI. This CDR3 comprises 14 residues. Here the CDR3 DNA reads TGTGCCAGCAGTGTGGAAAGGGTTAATCAGCCCCAGCATTTT. Translating it yields CASSVERVNQPQHF.

Concerning this clone: No DNA is shown, since the ends of the CDR3 on it are uncertain; the CDR3 is the one TCRdb lists. V gene TRBV11-3 combines with J gene TRBJ2-3; the tabulated D call, TRBD2, remains unverified against the DNA. The CDR3 totals 14 residues, both ends included. Germline assignment: CDR1 SGHNT and CDR2 YENEEA. CDR3 region: CASSSSVLTDTQYF.

This chain connects TRBV11-2 to TRBJ2-1; perhaps D is TRBD1 or TRBD2 (5 bases each). V was pared by 2 bases and J by 10 bases, with 18 bases between. Germline CDR1 SGHAT, CDR2 FQNNGV. The CDR3 has 15 amino acids. The CDR3 DNA reads TGTGCCAGCAGCTTATCCGGGACCAGAGTAAGGGAGCAGTTCTTC. It yields the protein CASSLSGTRVREQFF.

This sequence joins TRBV28 and TRBJ1-4; D not resolved. The V end lost 6 bases, the J end lost 4 bases, and 12 bases lay between the germline ends. CDR3 length equals 14 residues. Per germline, CDR1 MDHEN and CDR2 SYDVKM. The CDR3 region has the DNA TGTGCCAGCAGGTGGTCGGATGGTAATGAAAAACTGTTTTTT. It translates to CASRWSDGNEKLFF.

J is TRBJ2-7 and V is TRBV19, with TRBD2 identical over 10 bases. Germline assignment: CDR1 LNHDA and CDR2 SQIVND (reference sequence). Trimming cost V 1 base and J 0 bases; bases outside gene matches: 6. The CDR3 covers 17 residues. CDR3 sequence: CASSIGTGLADSYEQYF. CDR3 DNA: TGTGCCAGTAGTATAGGAACCGGACTAGCGGACTCCTACGAGCAGTACTTC.

J is TRBJ1-2 and V is TRBV29-1; no definite D call. Trimming took off 6 bases at V and 2 bases at J, with 13 bases between the two ends. CDR3 length: 13 residues. Germline loops: CDR1 SQVTM, CDR2 ANQGSEA. In DNA, the CDR3 is TGCAGCGTCGAACGGGCACCAAACTATGGCTACACCTTC. This translates into CSVERAPNYGYTF.

The chain recombines TRBV7-8 with TRBJ2-1; 11 bases match TRBD2. The CDR3 extends over 18 amino acids. V was clipped by 4 bases and J by 4 bases; unmatched bases: 12. Germline V lookup: CDR1 SGHVS, CDR2 FQNEAQ. The CDR3 loop reads CASSSILAGVQIYNEQFF. CDR3 bases: TGTGCCAGCAGCTCCATACTAGCGGGGGTCCAAATTTACAATGAGCAGTTCTTC.

This sequence joins TRBV11-3 and TRBJ2-1; 14 nucleotides align to TRBD2. Germline V gene data show CDR1 as SGHNT and CDR2 as YENEEA. The CDR3 covers 18 residues. Germline trimming cut 5 bases from V and 0 bases from J; bases unmatched to any gene: 6. The DNA of the CDR3 is TGTGCCAGCAGCCGAGGGACTAGCGGGAGTAACTCCTACAATGAGCAGTTCTTC. Its protein is CASSRGTSGSNSYNEQFF.

This chain joins TRBV6-6 and TRBJ2-5; no reliable D call. Germline values: CDR1 MNHNY, CDR2 SVGAGI (reference sequence). There are 12 residues in the CDR3. V was pared by 2 bases and J by 2 bases, with 3 bases between. The CDR3, as DNA: TGTGCCAGCAGTTACCCACAAGAGACCCAGTACTTC. As protein: CASSYPQETQYF.

The chain links TRBV4-3 to TRBJ1-2, with D tentatively TRBD1 (6 bases). The CDR3 consists of 17 residues. Germline-derived CDR1 and CDR2 are LGHNA and YSLEER. V shed 0 bases and J shed 3 bases, with 17 bases lying between them. In DNA, the CDR3 is TGCGCCAGCAGCCAAGAGGGGGGGGCCGGCAGCGACTATGGCTACACCTTC. Amino acid sequence: CASSQEGGAGSDYGYTF.

The chain links TRBV27 to TRBJ2-1; 7 nucleotides line up with TRBD2. With 1 base clipped from V and 5 bases from J, the junction kept 5 bases outside the gene matches. The CDR3 has 15 amino acids. Germline values: CDR1 MNHEY, CDR2 SMNVEV (reference sequence). The CDR3 loop is CASSLFASGNNEQFF. The CDR3 nucleotides read TGTGCCAGCAGTTTATTCGCTAGCGGAAACAATGAGCAGTTCTTC.

The chain employs TRBV4-1 and TRBJ2-3; D is perhaps TRBD1 or TRBD2 (6 bases each). Deletions cut 1 base from V and 1 base from J, with 18 bases between. From germline, CDR1 is MGHRA and CDR2 YSYEKL. The CDR3 sequence is 18 residues long. The CDR3: CASSQVVRGPGGTDTQYF. DNA of the CDR3: TGCGCCAGCAGCCAAGTTGTACGGGGGCCGGGGGGCACAGATACGCAGTATTTT.

The rearrangement links TRBV4-1 to TRBJ2-7, with a possible D match to TRBD2 (6 bases). CDR3 length: 16 amino acids. V dropped 2 bases and J dropped 0 bases, with 14 bases sitting between them. Per the germline V gene, CDR1 is MGHRA and CDR2 is YSYEKL. The CDR3 is CASSQTGSRFSYEQYF. CDR3 DNA sequence: TGCGCCAGCAGCCAAACCGGGAGTAGATTCTCCTACGAGCAGTACTTC.

J is TRBJ2-1 and V is TRBV19, with D perhaps matching TRBD2 (5 bases). The CDR3 length is 15 residues. Germline-derived CDR1 and CDR2 are LNHDA and SQIVND (reference sequence). V lost 3 bases to trimming and J lost 0 bases, with 9 bases between them. CDR3: CASSMSGGSYNEQFF. CDR3 bases: TGTGCCAGTAGTATGAGCGGAGGCTCCTACAATGAGCAGTTCTTC.

The chain recombines TRBV9 with TRBJ2-1, with TRBD2 identical over 8 bases. This CDR3 contains 14 residues. Looked up from germline, CDR1 is SGDLS and CDR2 is YYNGEE. Germline trimming cut 3 bases from V and 9 bases from J; bases unmatched to any gene: 8. The CDR3 loop is CASSAAGEEREQFF. The CDR3 DNA reads as TGTGCCAGCAGCGCAGCGGGAGAGGAGCGTGAGCAGTTCTTC. Using reference TRBV9 and TRBJ2-1 for the parts outside the CDR3, the full variable domain is DSGVTQTPKHLITATGQRVTLRCSPRSGDLSVYWYQQSLDQGLQFLIQYYNGEERAKGNILERFSAQQFPDLHSELNLSSLELGDSALYFCASSAAGEEREQFFGPGTRLTVL.

V and J are TRBV5-5 and TRBJ1-1; D is undetermined. The V gene's germline CDR1 is SGHKS and CDR2 YYEKEE (reference sequence). The V and J ends lost 1 base and 2 bases respectively, with 15 bases between them. There are 16 residues in the CDR3. The DNA for the CDR3 is TGTGCCAGCAGCTTGATCCCCCGGCCAGCTAACACTGAAGCTTTCTTT. Translation gives CASSLIPRPANTEAFF. Variable domain in full (rest from reference TRBV5-5 and TRBJ1-1): DAGVTQSPTHLIKTRGQQVTLRCSPISGHKSVSWYQQVLGQGPQFIFQYYEKEERGRGNFPDRFSARQFPNYSSELNVNALLLGDSALYLCASSLIPRPANTEAFFGQGTRLTVV.

This clone was recorded once. This sequence joins TRBV5-4 and TRBJ2-7; 11 bases line up with TRBD2. CDR3 size: 15 residues. Germline V gives CDR1 SGHNT, CDR2 YYREEE (reference sequence). With V trimmed by 4 bases and J by 7 bases, 10 bases remained unmatched. The CDR3 nucleotides read TGTGCCAGCAGCCCCGGGACTAGCGGTACTGGGGAGCAGTACTTC. It specifies CASSPGTSGTGEQYF.

This clone has just one count. The J gene is TRBJ1-2, the V gene TRBV5-5, with 8 bases aligning to TRBD1. The germline V gene encodes CDR1 SGHKS and CDR2 YYEKEE (reference sequence). V was pared by 4 bases and J by 4 bases, with 6 bases of the junction left unmatched. The CDR3 covers 14 residues. CDR3 sequence (DNA): TGTGCCAGCAGCACCCAGACAGGGGCCTATGGCTACACCTTC. Its protein is CASSTQTGAYGYTF. Full variable domain (rest looked up from reference TRBV5-5 and TRBJ1-2): DAGVTQSPTHLIKTRGQQVTLRCSPISGHKSVSWYQQVLGQGPQFIFQYYEKEERGRGNFPDRFSARQFPNYSSELNVNALLLGDSALYLCASSTQTGAYGYTFGSGTRLTVV.

The genes are TRBV5-4 and TRBJ2-1, with 10 bases identical to TRBD2. From germline, CDR1 is SGHNT and CDR2 YYREEE (reference sequence). J gave up 6 bases and V 3 bases, and 3 bases lay outside the gene matches. This CDR3 spans 14 amino acids. CDR3 DNA sequence: TGTGCCAGCAGCTCAGCGGGAGGGCCCAATGAGCAGTTCTTC. Amino acid sequence: CASSSAGGPNEQFF.

The rearrangement links TRBV5-1 to TRBJ1-2; D is uncertain. In germline, CDR1 is SGHRS, CDR2 YFSETQ. This CDR3 has 13 amino acids. Trimming stripped 4 bases from V and 3 bases from J, with 10 bases between. CDR3 residues: CASSIGSYYGYTF. CDR3 nucleotides: TGCGCCAGCAGCATCGGGTCGTACTATGGCTACACCTTC.